Following are 21 T cell receptor beta chains from one sample sequenced in a study of blood T cell repertoires in COVID-19 (dated by TCRdb to the early 2020s). Library preparation employed the immunoSEQ multiplex PCR assay. The clones in this table, taken by TCRdb from immuneACCESS, are in-frame only. Not every clone is retained; where verified, under half of the shortfall comes from an unresolved V gene, and the cause of the rest is unknown. A total of around 27,000 clones appear in this sample, about 94% of them only once. The ten largest clones capture about 3.9% of the sample. Sequencing used peripheral blood. These TCRs come from a human donor with active COVID-19. The donor label of this sample is uncertain.

The CDR3 nucleotides read TGTGCCATCTCCGGGACAGGGCCCTACGAGCAGTACTTC. It specifies CAISGTGPYEQYF. This chain joins TRBV10-3 and TRBJ2-7; TRBD1 matches 9 bases. J lost 2 bases, V lost 8 bases, and 4 bases had no gene match. Germline loops: CDR1 ENHRY, CDR2 SYGVKD. This CDR3 has 13 residues.

The rearrangement links TRBV4-2 to TRBJ2-5; D not certain. Germline loops: CDR1 LGHNA, CDR2 YNFKEQ. V was shortened by 3 bases and J by 2 bases, with 16 bases between the two germline ends. The CDR3 covers 16 residues. The CDR3 bases are TGTGCCAGCAGCCACACCCGAGGCGGATCACAAGAGACCCAGTACTTC. This encodes CASSHTRGGSQETQYF.

The V gene is TRBV3-1 (or the pseudogene TRBV3-2), the J gene TRBJ1-2; TRBD1 aligns across 8 bases. With 0 bases clipped from V and 7 bases from J, the junction kept 4 bases outside the gene matches. Germline V gives CDR1 LGHDT, CDR2 YNNKEL (reference sequence). This CDR3 contains 14 residues. CDR3 sequence: CASSQDWTGFGYTF. The CDR3 coding sequence is TGTGCCAGCAGCCAAGACTGGACAGGGTTTGGCTACACCTTC.

The CDR3 loop is CASSSMSLGVAYNEQFF. The CDR3 DNA is TGTGCCAGCAGCTCGATGAGCTTAGGAGTGGCCTACAATGAGCAGTTCTTC. The gene calls are TRBV5-4 and TRBJ2-1, with D uncertain. Germline CDR1 SGHNT, CDR2 YYREEE (reference sequence). The CDR3 loop spans 17 amino acids. V lost 3 bases and J lost 2, with 18 bases in between. The full variable domain, completed using reference TRBV5-4 and TRBJ2-1, is ETGVTQSPTHLIKTRGQQVTLRCSSQSGHNTVSWYQQALGQGPQFIFQYYREEENGRGNFPPRFSGLQFPNYSSELNVNALELDDSALYLCASSSMSLGVAYNEQFFGPGTRLTVL.

This chain links TRBV9 with TRBJ1-4, with a weak D call TRBD1 (5 bases). This CDR3 has 11 residues. In germline, CDR1 is SGDLS, CDR2 YYNGEE. Trimming removed 3 bases at V and 13 bases at J, with 10 bases between. The CDR3 coding sequence is TGTGCCAGCAGCGAGAGACAGTCACTGTTTTTT. Protein: CASSERQSLFF. The variable domain in full, with the rest retrieved from reference TRBV9 and TRBJ1-4, is DSGVTQTPKHLITATGQRVTLRCSPRSGDLSVYWYQQSLDQGLQFLIQYYNGEERAKGNILERFSAQQFPDLHSELNLSSLELGDSALYFCASSERQSLFFGSGTQLSVL.

The rearrangement joins TRBV5-6 to TRBJ2-1; 9 nucleotides match TRBD2. With V trimmed by 4 bases and J by 5 bases, 7 bases remained unmatched. CDR3 size: 15 residues. CDR1 is SGHDT, CDR2 YYEEEE, per germline. In nucleotides, the CDR3 is TGTGCCAGCAGCCGAGGACTAGCGAGGGACAATGAGCAGTTCTTC. It translates to CASSRGLARDNEQFF. Full variable domain (rest looked up from reference TRBV5-6 and TRBJ2-1): DAGVTQSPTHLIKTRGQQVTLRCSPKSGHDTVSWYQQALGQGPQFIFQYYEEEERQRGNFPDRFSGHQFPNYSSELNVNALLLGDSALYLCASSRGLARDNEQFFGPGTRLTVL.

V and J are TRBV5-6 and TRBJ1-6; tentatively, D is TRBD1 (6 bases). This CDR3 has 15 residues. V shed 3 bases and J shed 10 bases, with 17 bases lying between them. Germline-derived CDR1 and CDR2 are SGHDT and YYEEEE. This CDR3 reads CASSSLNRALSPLHF. CDR3 bases: TGTGCCAGCAGCTCGTTAAACAGGGCGCTATCACCCCTCCACTTT.

This CDR3 reads CASSLLISGGITEQFF. The CDR3 DNA sequence: TGTGCCAGCAGCTTACTAATTAGCGGGGGGATCACTGAGCAGTTCTTC. The chain couples TRBV7-9 to TRBJ2-1; 10 bases map to TRBD2. Looked up from germline, CDR1 is SEHNR and CDR2 is FQNEAQ (reference sequence). CDR3 length equals 16 residues. Unmatched junction bases numbered 10, after V lost 2 bases and J lost 9 bases.

V and J are TRBV20-1 and TRBJ2-1; TRBD1 agrees at 8 bases. J lost 15 bases, V lost 1 base, and 5 bases had no gene match. This CDR3 has 11 amino acids. The germline CDR1 and CDR2 sequences are DFQATT and SNEGSKA (reference sequence). The CDR3: CSARARGRRFF. The CDR3 bases are TGCAGTGCTAGAGCCAGGGGGCGACGGTTCTTC.

CDR3 residues: CASSLERSRGFPQETQYF. Here the CDR3 DNA reads TGTGCCAGCAGCTTGGAGAGGTCAAGGGGGTTTCCCCAAGAGACCCAGTACTTC. This chain connects TRBV5-4 to TRBJ2-5; a possible D gene is TRBD1 (6 bases). The germline CDR1 and CDR2 sequences are SGHNT and YYREEE (reference sequence). CDR3 length: 18 amino acids. V lost 0 bases and J 1 base, leaving 19 bases between the germline ends. Supplemented by reference TRBV5-4 and TRBJ2-5, the full variable domain reads ETGVTQSPTHLIKTRGQQVTLRCSSQSGHNTVSWYQQALGQGPQFIFQYYREEENGRGNFPPRFSGLQFPNYSSELNVNALELDDSALYLCASSLERSRGFPQETQYFGPGTRLLVL.

The chain links TRBV7-8 to TRBJ2-5, with D possibly being TRBD2 (5 bases). Per the germline V gene, CDR1 is SGHVS and CDR2 is FQNEAQ. The CDR3 runs to 14 residues. Trimming removed 4 bases from V and 5 bases from J, with 14 bases in between. CDR3 in amino acids: CASSSTREGETQYF. The CDR3 nucleotides read TGTGCCAGCAGCTCCACCCGAGAGGGCGAGACCCAGTACTTC.

The chain couples TRBV30 to TRBJ2-1; 10 bases fit TRBD2. Trimming at V came to 3 bases and at J to 6 bases, leaving 2 bases not matched to a gene. CDR1 GTSNPN and CDR2 SVGIG come from the germline V gene (reference sequence). The CDR3 is 13 residues long. For the CDR3, the DNA is TGTGCCTGGAGCAGCGGGAGGGCCAATGAGCAGTTCTTC. It specifies CAWSSGRANEQFF. Full variable domain (outside the CDR3, taken from reference TRBV30 and TRBJ2-1): SQTIHQWPATLVQPVGSPLSLECTVEGTSNPNLYWYRQAAGRGLQLLFYSVGIGQISSEVPQNLSASRPQDRQFILSSKKLLLSDSGFYLCAWSSGRANEQFFGPGTRLTVL.

The chain links TRBV27 to TRBJ2-5; D remains unclear. Germline lookup yields CDR1 MNHEY and CDR2 SMNVEV (reference sequence). CDR3 length equals 11 residues. The ends were cut back, 6 bases at V and 4 bases at J, with 6 bases in the middle. The CDR3 coding sequence is TGTGCCAGCAGCGTCCGAGAGACCCAGTACTTC. It encodes CASSVRETQYF.

The V gene is TRBV2, the J gene TRBJ2-7; a possible D gene is TRBD2 (6 bases). The CDR3 runs 15 residues. V shed 6 bases and J shed 7 bases, with 22 bases lying between them. Germline CDR1 reads SNHLY; CDR2 reads FYNNEI. CDR3 sequence (DNA): TGTGCCAGCAGCTTCGTGACTATCGCTGCGGGGGAGCAGTACTTC. Protein: CASSFVTIAAGEQYF.

The chain couples TRBV30 to TRBJ1-2, with 10 nucleotides matching TRBD1. Trimming removed 6 bases from V and 5 bases from J; junction bases left unmatched: 6. CDR3 size: 13 residues. CDR1 and CDR2 from the germline V gene are GTSNPN and SVGIG (reference sequence). This chain's CDR3 is CACKGQGKYGYTF. Here the CDR3 DNA reads TGTGCCTGCAAGGGACAGGGGAAATATGGCTACACCTTC.

The chain is built from TRBV3-1 (or the pseudogene TRBV3-2) and TRBJ2-7; D is possibly TRBD1 (5 bases). Germline CDR1 and CDR2: LGHDT and YNNKEL (reference sequence). The ends were cut back, 3 bases at V and 5 bases at J, with 14 bases in the middle. The CDR3 has 14 amino acids. This CDR3 reads CASSQFRVSNEQYF. As DNA, the CDR3 is TGTGCCAGCAGCCAGTTCAGGGTGAGTAACGAGCAGTACTTC.

The chain is built from TRBV7-9 and TRBJ1-4; perhaps TRBD1 as D (5 bases). V lost 1 base and J lost 8, with 14 bases in between. This CDR3 is built from 15 residues. CDR1 SEHNR and CDR2 FQNEAQ come from the germline V gene (reference sequence). This CDR3 reads CASSLVGGVREKLFF. DNA of the CDR3: TGTGCCAGCAGCTTAGTGGGGGGAGTGCGCGAAAAACTGTTTTTT. Looking up the rest from reference TRBV7-9 and TRBJ1-4 gives the full variable domain: DTGVSQNPRHKITKRGQNVTFRCDPISEHNRLYWYRQTLGQGPEFLTYFQNEAQLEKSRLLSDRFSAERPKGSFSTLEIQRTEQGDSAMYLCASSLVGGVREKLFFGSGTQLSVL.

This chain uses TRBV6-4 with TRBJ2-2; TRBD1 is a possible D gene (6 bases). CDR1 and CDR2 (germline): MRHNA, SNTAGT. V gave up 6 bases and J gave up 7 bases, with 12 bases separating them. The CDR3 runs to 13 residues. This chain's CDR3 is CASSQTGIGELFF. The CDR3 DNA is TGTGCCAGCAGCCAAACAGGGATCGGGGAGCTGTTTTTT.

Points on this clone: In the same sample, other DNA sequences code for this CDR3. V usage is TRBV18 and J usage is TRBJ2-7; tentatively, D is TRBD1 (5 bases). Trimming pared 4 bases from V and 5 bases from J, leaving 9 bases between. This CDR3 is 12 amino acids long. The germline V gene encodes CDR1 KGHSH and CDR2 LQKENI. The CDR3 nucleotides read TGTGCCAGCTCACTCCAGGGAAACGAGCAGTACTTC. Encoded protein: CASSLQGNEQYF.

The chain joins TRBV6-2 or TRBV6-3 to TRBJ2-3; 11 nucleotides agree with TRBD2. V lost 4 bases, J lost 2 bases, and 8 bases stayed unmatched. The germline CDR1 and CDR2 sequences are MNHEY and SVGEGT. The CDR3 has 17 amino acids. CDR3 sequence: CASSSLPSGGHTDTQYF. In DNA, the CDR3 is TGTGCCAGCAGTTCTCTTCCTAGCGGGGGGCACACAGATACGCAGTATTTT.

This chain connects TRBV11-3 to TRBJ2-7; TRBD2 matches at 12 bases. Looked up from germline, CDR1 is SGHNT and CDR2 is YENEEA. This CDR3 has 15 amino acids. V was clipped by 1 base and J by 3 bases; unmatched bases: 1. In nucleotides, the CDR3 is TGTGCCAGCAGCTTAGGACTAGCGGGAGACTACGAGCAGTACTTC. Its protein is CASSLGLAGDYEQYF.